A single TCR beta chain is shown here with its context. This specimen belongs to a study of blood T cell repertoires in COVID-19. Study-wide background: PBMCs, B-cell-depleted T cells, or T cells provided the cDNA or gDNA that made up the material.

Methods used by the authors: Reference gene primer amplification yielded estimated nucleated cell counts. Some clones are missing from TCRdb's copy, which holds only in-frame ones; the method was immunoSEQ multiplex PCR. The D gene and trimming were derived from the DNA, and the V and J assignments and clone size from that table. Altogether approximately 290,000 clones are present, about 80% being singletons, with the ten largest covering around 14%. The Seattle site enrolled patients during active infection and followed them longitudinally. Sequencing was performed on peripheral blood. This TCR was sampled from a person aged 70 to 79 with COVID-19, enrolled during active disease.

In DNA form, the CDR3 reads TGTGCCAGCAGCCCGGGGACGGCGGGGTATCTCAATGGCTACACCTTC. It is translated as CASSPGTAGYLNGYTF. The genes are TRBV7-9 and TRBJ1-2, with a tentative D call TRBD1 (5 bases). The V end lost 5 bases, the J end lost 6 bases, and 22 bases lay between the germline ends. This CDR3 spans 16 amino acids. CDR1 is SEHNR and CDR2 is FQNEAQ in the germline V gene (reference sequence).